The clone carrying this TCR beta chain was recorded once. As yet, its antigen is unknown. These data originate in a study of shared clonotypes between healthy human individuals. Regarding the study as a whole: Generally, naive subsets (rather than memory subsets) showed larger estimated richness.

Sequencing was performed with immunoSEQ multiplex PCR; in TCRdb, only in-frame clones are kept and a portion is missing. The table has 850,000 to 1,200,000 clones, approximately 76% seen once. Sample: memory CD4+ T cells sorted from blood. Regarding subset: CD45RA-negative fraction. The sequence derives from a man between 18 and 35 years old in good health.

Here the CDR3 reads CASSLSPETQYF. The CDR3, as DNA: TGTGCCAGCAGCCTATCCCCAGAGACCCAGTACTTC. The chain couples TRBV11-2 to TRBJ2-5, with no clear D. Germline values: CDR1 SGHAT, CDR2 FQNNGV. Trimming removed 5 bases from V and 4 bases from J, with 8 bases in between. This CDR3 is built from 12 residues.